This T cell receptor (beta chain) derives from a study of cytomegalovirus exposure and HLA in healthy donors. Study results and caveats: In an earlier analysis, productive rearrangement rates for most beta V segments clustered near 87% or 30%. Differences between HLA loci emerged in a later analysis of TCR association rates, with DRB1 most and HLA-C fewest. Accurate prediction of HLA-A and HLA-B alleles (for most subjects) was reportedly achieved from TCR beta sequences.

The study ran its PCR with 60 Vbeta and 13 Jbeta primers. TCRdb keeps only in-frame clones here, not all; method: immunoSEQ multiplex PCR. The sample shows roughly 150,000 clones, approximately 80% of them seen only once. This clone turned up a few times. The antigen remains unidentified. This CDR3 spans 14 amino acids. V was pared by 1 base and J by 8 bases, with 14 bases between. Germline V gene data show CDR1 as SEHNR and CDR2 as FQNEAQ (reference sequence). This chain uses TRBV7-9 with TRBJ1-2, with a possible D match to TRBD1 (5 bases). Sequencing input: PBMCs. The sequence came from a woman aged 45-65 years in good health and CMV-seropositive. CDR3 residues: CASSLGRGREGYTF. DNA of the CDR3: TGTGCCAGCAGCTTAGGACGGGGGAGGGAGGGCTACACCTTC. Supplemented by reference TRBV7-9 and TRBJ1-2, the full variable domain reads DTGVSQNPRHKITKRGQNVTFRCDPISEHNRLYWYRQTLGQGPEFLTYFQNEAQLEKSRLLSDRFSAERPKGSFSTLEIQRTEQGDSAMYLCASSLGRGREGYTFGSGTRLTVV.